Each of the 18 T cell receptor beta chains below was sequenced from the same sample in a study of T cells in Graves' hyperthyroidism and ophthalmopathy. TCR beta CDR3 regions were amplified from RNA. Using the HTBI primer set, a first-round RT-PCR was run on the TCR CDR3. TCRdb used MiXCR to reprocess the multiplex PCR reads, holding one entry per CDR3 protein. Altogether about 600,000 distinct CDR3 sequences are present, about 15% being singletons, with the ten largest covering about an eighth. Sequencing used blood. The receptors here all came from a woman in her fifties or sixties with Graves' ophthalmopathy.

There are a few counts of this clonotype. This chain links TRBV9 with TRBJ2-7, with TRBD1 identical over 10 bases. Germline assignment: CDR1 SGDLS and CDR2 YYNGEE. CDR3 length: 18 amino acids. The ends lost 0 bases at V and 5 bases at J; junction bases unmatched: 14. In DNA, the CDR3 is TGTGCCAGCAGCGTAGCCAGAGGGGGCGGGACAGGGGTCGACGAGCAGTACTTC. It yields the protein CASSVARGGGTGVDEQYF.

This clonotype was picked up many times. This chain connects TRBV3-1 to TRBJ2-7; D perhaps matches TRBD1 (6 bases). Germline V gene lookup returns CDR1 LGHDT and CDR2 YNNKEL (reference sequence). This CDR3 region has 14 residues. V lost 4 bases and J 3 bases, leaving 13 bases between the germline ends. CDR3 loop: CASSPQGSIYEQYF. The CDR3 region has the DNA TGTGCCAGCAGCCCACAGGGAAGTATCTACGAGCAGTACTTC.

This clonotype was detected only a few times. This chain links TRBV19 with TRBJ1-2, with a possible D match to TRBD1 (5 bases). Germline V gene sequence: CDR1 LNHDA, CDR2 SQIVND (reference sequence). The length of the CDR3 is 15 residues. The germline V and J ends were trimmed by 6 bases and 2 bases, with 16 bases remaining between them. The CDR3 region has the DNA TGTGCCAGTAGCGATGGGGCGGGACTGAACTATGGCTACACCTTC. Encoded protein: CASSDGAGLNYGYTF.

This clonotype was counted many times. The chain employs TRBV19 and TRBJ1-5; a possible D gene is TRBD1 (5 bases). Germline CDR1 is LNHDA and CDR2 is SQIVND (reference sequence). CDR3 length equals 14 residues. The germline V and J ends were trimmed by 3 bases and 8 bases, with 14 bases remaining between them. The CDR3 loop is CASSMQGVGEPQHF. Here the CDR3 DNA reads TGTGCCAGTAGTATGCAGGGCGTTGGGGAGCCCCAGCATTTT.

This clonotype was detected many times. This chain connects TRBV20-1 to TRBJ2-7, with D possibly TRBD2 on 5 matching bases. This CDR3 contains 14 residues. V shed 2 bases and J shed 3 bases, with 14 bases lying between them. Germline CDR1 DFQATT, CDR2 SNEGSKA (reference sequence). This chain's CDR3 is CSARMTIPYYEQYF. The CDR3 DNA is TGCAGTGCTAGAATGACTATCCCCTACTACGAGCAGTACTTC.

This clonotype was detected ten times or more. The V call is TRBV28, the J call TRBJ2-1; possibly TRBD2 for D (6 bases). The CDR3 is made up of 15 amino acids. Trimming took 7 bases from V and 4 from J, leaving 17 bases between them. Per germline, CDR1 MDHEN and CDR2 SYDVKM. DNA of the CDR3: TGTGCCAGCAATCCTCGGCGGGATGTTTACAATGAGCAGTTCTTC. Translated, it gives CASNPRRDVYNEQFF.

Notes on this clonotype: With a much larger clone just one base away, this may be a read error. The J gene is TRBJ2-1, the V gene TRBV5-1; 9 bases line up with TRBD1. CDR1 and CDR2 (germline): SGHRS, YFSETQ. The J segment lost 8 bases and the V segment lost 0 bases, leaving 6 bases of the junction unmatched. This CDR3 is built from 15 residues. This CDR3 reads CASSLGGQGADEQFF. The CDR3 region has the DNA TGCGCCAGCAGCTTGGGGGGACAGGGAGCCGATGAGCAGTTCTTC.

This clonotype has a handful of counts. A much larger clone lies a single base off, so this may be a read error. This chain links TRBV7-2 with TRBJ2-7, with 9 bases matching TRBD2. Losses at the gene ends were 1 base for V and 2 bases for J; bases not matched to a gene: 3. CDR1 and CDR2 from the germline V gene are SGHTA and FQGNSA. The CDR3 runs 15 residues. CDR3 in amino acids: CASSLVASGTYEQYF. Here the CDR3 DNA reads TGTGCCAGCAGCTTAGTGGCTAGCGGGACCTACGAGCAGTACTTC.

This clonotype was picked up many times. This rearrangement joins TRBV12-3 or TRBV12-4 to TRBJ1-5; weak D call: TRBD1 (6 bases). Trimming cost V 6 bases and J 6 bases, with 18 bases left between them. CDR3 length: 15 amino acids. The CDR3 region is CASSPRGGPLQPQHF. In DNA, the CDR3 is TGTGCCAGCAGCCCCCGGGGGGGGCCGCTTCAGCCCCAGCATTTT.

This chain uses TRBV4-1 with TRBJ1-6; TRBD1 aligns across 7 bases. J gave up 9 bases and V 2 bases, and 10 bases lay outside the gene matches. Germline V gene sequence: CDR1 MGHRA, CDR2 YSYEKL. The CDR3 sequence is 16 residues long. The CDR3 protein is CASSQSHDRAASPLHF. The CDR3, as DNA: TGCGCCAGCAGCCAATCTCATGACAGGGCTGCTTCACCCCTCCACTTT.

The chain recombines TRBV4-2 with TRBJ1-5; the D gene is possibly TRBD1 (5 bases). This CDR3 is 15 amino acids long. The V gene lost 0 bases and the J gene lost 3 bases, with 9 bases spanning the gap. CDR1 is LGHNA and CDR2 is YNFKEQ in the germline V gene. The CDR3 DNA reads as TGTGCCAGCAGCCAAGAGAGGGGTCTCAATCAGCCCCAGCATTTT. Residues: CASSQERGLNQPQHF.

Remarks on this clonotype: A much larger clonotype is one base distant, so this may be a read error. J is TRBJ2-1 and V is TRBV7-9; tentatively, D is TRBD2 (7 bases). Per the germline V gene, CDR1 is SEHNR and CDR2 is FQNEAQ (reference sequence). V lost 2 bases, J lost 6 bases, and 11 bases lay in between. This CDR3 region has 14 residues. CDR3 residues: CASSLTRGANEQFF. CDR3 nucleotide sequence: TGTGCCAGCAGCTTAACCCGGGGGGCCAATGAGCAGTTCTTC.

This clonotype was seen more than once but under ten times. This CDR3 is CASSREGEGNTEAFF. The CDR3 DNA is TGCGCCAGCAGCCGCGAGGGAGAGGGGAACACTGAAGCTTTCTTT. The chain is built from TRBV4-1 and TRBJ1-1; D not certain. V was pared by 4 bases and J by 1 base, with 13 bases between. Looked up from germline, CDR1 is MGHRA and CDR2 is YSYEKL. This CDR3 contains 15 residues.

The table lists this clonotype with a few counts. One end of the junction varies from germline; a read error may be responsible. J is TRBJ2-3 and V is TRBV28; D remains ambiguous. Looked up from germline, CDR1 is MDHEN and CDR2 is SYDVKM. The CDR3 runs to 15 residues. The CDR3 DNA reads TGTGCCAGCGGTTTTTTTGGGGAAGGCACAGATACGCAGTATTTT. Amino acid sequence: CASGFFGEGTDTQYF.

V gene TRBV19 combines with J gene TRBJ2-5; 9 bases map to TRBD1. This CDR3 has 15 residues. Germline trimming cut 2 bases from V and 3 bases from J; bases unmatched to any gene: 4. Per germline, CDR1 LNHDA and CDR2 SQIVND (reference sequence). CDR3: CASSITGTGKETQYF. In DNA form, the CDR3 reads TGTGCCAGTAGTATAACCGGGACAGGGAAAGAGACCCAGTACTTC.

This clonotype is a singleton in its sample. The chain combines TRBV7-3 with TRBJ2-3, with 9 bases aligning to TRBD2. After removal of 11 bases from V and 2 bases from J, the junction contained 8 bases not matched to a gene. The CDR3 loop spans 14 amino acids. Germline values: CDR1 SGHTA, CDR2 FQGTGA. CDR3 sequence reads: CASNSGSPTDTQYF. For the CDR3, the DNA is TGTGCCTCCAATAGCGGGAGTCCCACAGATACGCAGTATTTT.

With regard to this clonotype: Just one base apart from a much larger clone, this may be a read error. The chain recombines TRBV9 with TRBJ2-7, with 12 bases fitting TRBD2. Germline V gene sequence: CDR1 SGDLS, CDR2 YYNGEE. Trimming removed 0 bases from V and 6 bases from J; junction bases left unmatched: 7. The CDR3 runs to 16 residues. The CDR3 DNA reads as TGTGCCAGCAGCGTAGGTCTAGCGGGAGGGCCCTGCGAGCAGTACTTC. Its translation is CASSVGLAGGPCEQYF.

This clonotype has a handful of counts. J is TRBJ2-2 and V is TRBV24-1; TRBD1 is a possible D gene (5 bases). The CDR3 consists of 18 residues. The germline V gene encodes CDR1 KGHDR and CDR2 SFDVKD. Trimming stripped 1 base from V and 3 bases from J, with 17 bases between. The CDR3, as DNA: TGTGCCACCAGTGATTTTGCAGTTTTGGGGCCTGACACCGGGGAGCTGTTTTTT. It yields the protein CATSDFAVLGPDTGELFF.